This TCR beta chain was profiled in a study of early T cells in non-severe SARS-CoV-2 infection. The overall study: Chains from this unsorted whole-blood bulk RNA could not be paired.

The library protocol tagged individual cDNA molecules with unique molecular identifiers. MiXCR, applied by TCRdb to the 5' RACE reads, yields one record per CDR3 protein. The sample contains approximately 34,000 distinct CDR3 sequences, roughly 7.9% of which appear only once. Study-wide results and caveats: VDJdb matching favored anti-spike CD8 responses, missing private and CD4 specificities.

V was shortened by 3 bases and J by 5 bases, with 12 bases between the two germline ends. This CDR3 contains 14 residues. From germline, CDR1 is SGDLS and CDR2 YYNGEE. This clonotype showed up many times. Its cognate antigen is unknown. This specimen was whole blood, taken at baseline. This TCR derives from an adult who was a healthcare worker with PCR-confirmed SARS-CoV-2 infection or an uninfected control (not recorded which). The gene calls are TRBV9 and TRBJ2-1, with D unclear. CDR3 protein: CASSGGQPHNEQFF. Written as DNA, the CDR3 is TGTGCCAGCAGCGGTGGCCAGCCCCACAATGAGCAGTTCTTC.